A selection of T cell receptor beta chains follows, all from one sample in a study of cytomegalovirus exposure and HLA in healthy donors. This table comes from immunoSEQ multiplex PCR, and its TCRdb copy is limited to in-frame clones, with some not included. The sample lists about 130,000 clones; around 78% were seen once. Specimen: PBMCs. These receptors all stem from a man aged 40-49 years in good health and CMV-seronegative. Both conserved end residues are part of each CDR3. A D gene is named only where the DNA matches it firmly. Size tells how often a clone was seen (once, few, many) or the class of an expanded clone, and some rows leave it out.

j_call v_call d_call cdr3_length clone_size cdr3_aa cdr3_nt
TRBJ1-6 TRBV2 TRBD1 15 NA CASSEAGQVFSPLHF TGTGCCAGCAGTGAAGCAGGACAGGTATTTTCACCCCTCCACTTT
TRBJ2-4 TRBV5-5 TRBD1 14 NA CASSAPGQKNIQYF TGTGCCAGCAGCGCACCGGGACAGAAAAACATTCAGTACTTC
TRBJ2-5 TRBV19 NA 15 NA CASRVGLAGRETQYF TGTGCCAGTAGAGTAGGGCTTGCGGGAAGAGAGACCCAGTACTTC
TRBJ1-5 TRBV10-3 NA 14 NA CAISEQWSNQPQHF TGTGCCATCAGTGAGCAGTGGTCAAATCAGCCCCAGCATTTT
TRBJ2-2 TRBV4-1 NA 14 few CASSQRARSGELFF TGCGCCAGCAGCCAGCGGGCGCGGTCCGGGGAGCTGTTTTTT
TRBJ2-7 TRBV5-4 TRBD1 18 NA CASSYRGGHPMGPYEQYF TGTGCCAGCAGCTACAGGGGTGGTCACCCCATGGGGCCATACGAGCAGTACTTC
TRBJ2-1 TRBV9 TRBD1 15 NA CASSVTGQWNNEQFF TGTGCCAGCAGCGTAACGGGACAGTGGAACAATGAGCAGTTCTTC
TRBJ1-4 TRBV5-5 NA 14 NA CASSSRDANEKLFF TGTGCCAGCAGTTCGCGGGACGCCAATGAAAAACTGTTTTTT
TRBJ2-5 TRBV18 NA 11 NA CASSPKETQYF TGTGCCAGCTCCCCTAAAGAGACCCAGTACTTC
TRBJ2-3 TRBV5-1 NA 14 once CASRFLGSADTQYF TGCGCCAGCAGGTTCCTTGGGAGCGCAGATACGCAGTATTTT
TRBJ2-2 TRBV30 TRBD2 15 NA CAWTSGGRWGGELFF TGTGCCTGGACTAGCGGGGGGCGATGGGGCGGGGAGCTGTTTTTT
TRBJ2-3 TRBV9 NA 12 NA CASGTLSDTQYF TGTGCCAGCGGGACATTATCAGATACGCAGTATTTT
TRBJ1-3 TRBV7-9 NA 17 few CASSKTGGAPSGNTIYF TGTGCCAGCAGCAAGACAGGAGGAGCTCCCTCTGGAAACACCATATATTTT
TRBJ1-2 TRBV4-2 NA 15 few CASSRLWGGDHGYTF TGTGCCAGCAGCCGGCTATGGGGGGGCGATCATGGCTACACCTTC
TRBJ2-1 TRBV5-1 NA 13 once CASSLDSYNEQFF TGCGCCAGCAGCTTGGACAGTTACAATGAGCAGTTCTTC
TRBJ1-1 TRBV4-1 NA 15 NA CASSLHRQENTEAFF TGCGCCAGCAGCCTTCACCGACAGGAGAACACTGAAGCTTTCTTT
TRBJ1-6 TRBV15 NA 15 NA CATSRRTDGNSPLHF TGTGCCACCAGCAGACGGACAGATGGGAATTCACCCCTCCACTTT
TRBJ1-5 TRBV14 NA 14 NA CASSRTGSNQPQHF TGTGCCAGCAGCCGTACAGGGAGCAATCAGCCCCAGCATTTT
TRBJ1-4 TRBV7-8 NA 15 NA CASSLRRQRNEKLFF TGTGCCAGCAGCCTCCGGCGACAGCGTAATGAAAAACTGTTTTTT
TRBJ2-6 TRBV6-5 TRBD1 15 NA CASRTTGFGANVLTF TGTGCCAGCAGAACGACAGGGTTTGGGGCCAACGTCCTGACTTTC
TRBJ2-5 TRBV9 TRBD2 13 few CASSSRGDETQYF TGTGCCAGCAGCTCCCGGGGGGATGAGACCCAGTACTTC
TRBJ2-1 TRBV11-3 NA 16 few CASSSSTGDFYNEQFF TGTGCCAGCAGCTCCTCAACAGGGGACTTTTACAATGAGCAGTTCTTC
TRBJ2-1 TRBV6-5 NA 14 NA CASSLEGPGNEQFF TGTGCCAGCAGTTTGGAGGGGCCCGGCAATGAGCAGTTCTTC
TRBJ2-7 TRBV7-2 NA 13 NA CASSFVSSYEQYF TGTGCCAGCAGCTTTGTCAGCTCCTACGAGCAGTACTTC